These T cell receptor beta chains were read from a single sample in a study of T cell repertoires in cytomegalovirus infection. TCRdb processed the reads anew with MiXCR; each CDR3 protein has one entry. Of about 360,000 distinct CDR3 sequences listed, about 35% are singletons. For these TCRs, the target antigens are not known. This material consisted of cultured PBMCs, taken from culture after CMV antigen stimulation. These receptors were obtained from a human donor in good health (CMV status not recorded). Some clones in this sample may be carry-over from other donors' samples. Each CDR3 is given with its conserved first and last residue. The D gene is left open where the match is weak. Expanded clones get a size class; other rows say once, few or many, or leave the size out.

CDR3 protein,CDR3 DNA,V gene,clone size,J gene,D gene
CASSLSDPERFALDYATNEKLFF,TGTGCCAGCAGCTTATCCGACCCAGAGAGGTTCGCACTTGACTATGCAACTAATGAAAAACTGTTTTTT,TRBV13,.,TRBJ1-4,.
CASSDRTGGYGYTF,TGTGCCAGCAGCGACCGCACAGGGGGCTATGGCTACACCTTC,TRBV7-2,.,TRBJ1-2,TRBD1
CASSLEAGGPSDTQYF,TGTGCCAGCAGCTTAGAGGCGGGAGGGCCCTCAGATACGCAGTATTTT,TRBV7-2,.,TRBJ2-3,TRBD2
CASSQDFRGTGNTIYF,TGCGCCAGCAGCCAAGACTTCAGGGGTACTGGAAACACCATATATTTT,TRBV4-3,few,TRBJ1-3,.
CAAASGLTDTQYF,TGTGCCGCGGCTAGCGGGCTAACAGATACGCAGTATTTT,TRBV10-3,few,TRBJ2-3,TRBD2
CSVVGQGDKAFF,TGCAGCGTTGTAGGCCAGGGGGACAAAGCTTTCTTT,TRBV29-1,once,TRBJ1-1,TRBD1
CSASPLNEQYF,TGCAGTGCTAGTCCCCTTAACGAGCAGTACTTC,TRBV20-1,few,TRBJ2-7,.
CASSVSSGHYNEQFF,TGTGCCAGCAGTGTGTCTAGCGGGCACTACAATGAGCAGTTCTTC,TRBV6-1,.,TRBJ2-1,TRBD2
CASSPASGSFHEQYF,TGTGCCAGCAGCCCTGCTAGCGGGAGTTTCCACGAGCAGTACTTC,TRBV28,once,TRBJ2-7,TRBD2
CASRPRGATNEKLFF,TGTGCCAGCAGGCCAAGGGGGGCAACTAATGAAAAACTGTTTTTT,TRBV6-5,.,TRBJ1-4,.
CASSLGPTSGRATGTDTQYF,TGTGCCAGCAGCTTAGGCCCGACTAGCGGGAGGGCGACGGGCACAGATACGCAGTATTTT,TRBV11-3,.,TRBJ2-3,TRBD2
CASSLSSGTQETQYF,TGCGCCAGCAGCTTATCGTCCGGGACCCAAGAGACCCAGTACTTC,TRBV5-1,.,TRBJ2-5,.
CASSYSTGVGTEAFF,TGTGCCAGCAGTTACTCGACAGGGGTGGGCACTGAAGCTTTCTTT,TRBV6-2/TRBV6-3,many,TRBJ1-1,TRBD1
CSARDSGVEQFF,TGCAGTGCTAGAGATTCCGGCGTGGAGCAGTTCTTC,TRBV20-1,.,TRBJ2-1,.
CASSPRPRGTTVEQYF,TGTGCCAGCAGCCCTCGCCCGAGGGGGACGACGGTCGAGCAGTACTTC,TRBV7-6,.,TRBJ2-7,.
CASSSDIQNQPQHF,TGTGCCAGCAGCTCCGATATACAGAATCAGCCCCAGCATTTT,TRBV7-8,.,TRBJ1-5,.
CASSRDRGSLEQYF,TGTGCCAGCAGCCGGGACAGGGGGTCCCTCGAGCAGTACTTC,TRBV7-2,.,TRBJ2-7,TRBD1
CASSLGHSTYNEQFF,TGTGCCAGCAGCCTGGGACATTCCACCTACAATGAGCAGTTCTTC,TRBV7-3,few,TRBJ2-1,.
CASSLVARVTSTGNNEQFF,TGTGCCAGCAGCTTAGTAGCCAGGGTGACCTCAACGGGGAACAATGAGCAGTTCTTC,TRBV11-2,many,TRBJ2-1,.
CASRNRPPEASGYNEQFF,TGTGCCAGCAGGAACCGCCCCCCCGAGGCTAGCGGTTACAATGAGCAGTTCTTC,TRBV7-3,.,TRBJ2-1,TRBD2
CASSFQGVSEAFF,TGTGCCAGCAGTTTTCAGGGGGTCTCTGAAGCTTTCTTT,TRBV12-3/TRBV12-4,.,TRBJ1-1,TRBD1
CASSFSRSPQQFF,TGTGCCAGCAGTTTTAGCCGATCCCCACAGCAGTTCTTC,TRBV12-3/TRBV12-4,.,TRBJ2-1,.
CASSSTVGTEAFF,TGTGCCAGCAGCTCGACAGTAGGGACTGAAGCTTTCTTT,TRBV7-6,many,TRBJ1-1,.
CAIRTALGTEAFF,TGTGCCATTCGGACGGCACTAGGGACTGAAGCTTTCTTT,TRBV10-3,.,TRBJ1-1,.
CASSPNLANEQFF,TGTGCCAGCAGTCCGAATCTTGCGAATGAGCAGTTCTTC,TRBV11-2,.,TRBJ2-1,.
CASSPLTGGYTF,TGTGCCAGCAGCCCCCTGACTGGGGGCTACACCTTC,TRBV5-4,few,TRBJ1-2,.